This T cell receptor (beta chain) emerged from a study of T cell repertoires in cytomegalovirus infection. As for the study in general: An indication of both CMV infection and matching HLA type came from public TCR beta signatures. Study-level points and caveats: In two of eight donors, the top clonotype was HLA-C-restricted CMV-specific. Pooled public TCR beta family frequency picked out CMV carriers with the relevant HLA.

TCRdb called the reads again in MiXCR, with one record for every CDR3 protein. This table has some 200,000 distinct CDR3 sequences, roughly a fifth appearing once. Comments on this clonotype: Its antigen remains unidentified.

The V segment lost 5 bases and the J segment 3 bases; nucleotides outside the gene matches: 9. The V gene's germline CDR1 is MNHEY and CDR2 SVGEGT. The CDR3 runs to 16 residues. The specimen sequenced was PBMCs. V gene TRBV6-2 or TRBV6-3 combines with J gene TRBJ2-7; 11 bases match TRBD2. This clonotype was obtained from a human donor in good health (CMV status not recorded). Some clones in this sample may be carry-over from other donors' samples. This chain's CDR3 is CASSPTRLAGLYEQYF. In nucleotides, the CDR3 is TGTGCCAGCAGTCCAACCAGACTAGCGGGGCTCTACGAGCAGTACTTC.